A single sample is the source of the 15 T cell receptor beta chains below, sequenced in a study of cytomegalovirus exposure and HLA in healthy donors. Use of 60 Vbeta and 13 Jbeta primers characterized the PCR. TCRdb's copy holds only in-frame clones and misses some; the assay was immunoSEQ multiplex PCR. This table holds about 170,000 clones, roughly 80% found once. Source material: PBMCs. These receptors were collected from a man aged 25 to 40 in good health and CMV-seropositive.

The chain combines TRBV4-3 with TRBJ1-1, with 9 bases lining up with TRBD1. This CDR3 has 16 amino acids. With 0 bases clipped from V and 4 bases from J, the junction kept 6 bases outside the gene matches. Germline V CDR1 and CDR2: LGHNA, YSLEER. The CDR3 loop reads CASSQDGQGMFTEAFF. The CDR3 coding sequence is TGCGCCAGCAGCCAAGACGGACAGGGGATGTTCACTGAAGCTTTCTTT.

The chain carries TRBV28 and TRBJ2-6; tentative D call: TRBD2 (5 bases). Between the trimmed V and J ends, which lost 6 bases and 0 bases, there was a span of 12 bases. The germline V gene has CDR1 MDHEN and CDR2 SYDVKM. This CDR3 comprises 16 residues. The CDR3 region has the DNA TGTGCCAGCAGGGGAGATATTCCCTCTGGGGCCAACGTCCTGACTTTC. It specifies CASRGDIPSGANVLTF.

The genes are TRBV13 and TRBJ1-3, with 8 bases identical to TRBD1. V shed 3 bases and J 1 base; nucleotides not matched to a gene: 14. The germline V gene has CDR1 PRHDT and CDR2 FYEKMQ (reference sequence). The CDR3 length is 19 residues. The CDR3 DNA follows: TGTGCCAGCAGCTTGTCTTACCTCCCGGACAGGGCGTCTGGAAACACCATATATTTT. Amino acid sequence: CASSLSYLPDRASGNTIYF.

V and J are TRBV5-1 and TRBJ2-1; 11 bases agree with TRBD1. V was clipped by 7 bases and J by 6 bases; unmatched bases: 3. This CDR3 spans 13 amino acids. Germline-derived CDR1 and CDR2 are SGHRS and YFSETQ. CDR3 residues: CASGTGGSNEQFF. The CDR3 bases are TGCGCCAGCGGGACAGGGGGATCCAATGAGCAGTTCTTC.

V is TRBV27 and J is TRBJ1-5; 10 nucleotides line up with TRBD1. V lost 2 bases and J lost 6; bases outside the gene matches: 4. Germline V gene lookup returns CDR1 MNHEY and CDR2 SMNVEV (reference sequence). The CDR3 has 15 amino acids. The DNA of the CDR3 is TGTGCCAGCAGTTTAGGGAGGACAGGGGGTCAGCCCCAGCATTTT. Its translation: CASSLGRTGGQPQHF.

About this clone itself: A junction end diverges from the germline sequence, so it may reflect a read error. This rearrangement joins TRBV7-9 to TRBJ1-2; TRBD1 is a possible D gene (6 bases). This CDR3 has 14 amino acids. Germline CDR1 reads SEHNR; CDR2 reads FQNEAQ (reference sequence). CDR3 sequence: CSSSFKGDNYGYTF. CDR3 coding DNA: TGTTCCAGCAGCTTTAAGGGGGACAACTATGGCTACACCTTC.

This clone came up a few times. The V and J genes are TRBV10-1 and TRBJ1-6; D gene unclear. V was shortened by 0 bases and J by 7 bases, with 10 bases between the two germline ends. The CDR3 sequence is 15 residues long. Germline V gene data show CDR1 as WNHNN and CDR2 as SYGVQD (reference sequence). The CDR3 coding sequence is TGCGCCAGCAGTGAGTCGCGGGTGGCAAATTCACCCCTCCACTTT. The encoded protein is CASSESRVANSPLHF.

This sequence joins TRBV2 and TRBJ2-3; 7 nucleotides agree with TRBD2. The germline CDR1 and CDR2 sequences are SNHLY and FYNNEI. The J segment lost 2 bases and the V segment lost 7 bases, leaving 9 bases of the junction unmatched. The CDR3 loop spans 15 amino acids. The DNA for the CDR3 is TGTGCCAGCACCCGACTAGCCCGAGCCACAGATACGCAGTATTTT. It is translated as CASTRLARATDTQYF.

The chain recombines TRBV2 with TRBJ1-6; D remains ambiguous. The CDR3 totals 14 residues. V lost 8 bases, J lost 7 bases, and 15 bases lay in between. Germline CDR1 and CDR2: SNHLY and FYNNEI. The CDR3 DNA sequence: TGTGCCAGCGGCCACCAATGGCGGAATTCACCCCTCCACTTT. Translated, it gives CASGHQWRNSPLHF.

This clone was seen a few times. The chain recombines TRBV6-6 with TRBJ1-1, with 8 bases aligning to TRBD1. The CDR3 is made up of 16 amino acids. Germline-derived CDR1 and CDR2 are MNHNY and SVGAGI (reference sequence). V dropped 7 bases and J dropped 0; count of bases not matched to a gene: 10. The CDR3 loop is CASTTNPDRVNTEAFF. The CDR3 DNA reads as TGTGCCAGCACCACGAACCCGGACAGGGTGAACACTGAAGCTTTCTTT.

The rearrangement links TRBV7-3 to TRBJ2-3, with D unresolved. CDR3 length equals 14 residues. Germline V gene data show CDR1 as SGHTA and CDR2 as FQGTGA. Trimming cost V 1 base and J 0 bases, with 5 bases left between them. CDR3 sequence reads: CASSLSRSTDTQYF. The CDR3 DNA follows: TGTGCCAGCAGCTTAAGCAGGAGCACAGATACGCAGTATTTT.

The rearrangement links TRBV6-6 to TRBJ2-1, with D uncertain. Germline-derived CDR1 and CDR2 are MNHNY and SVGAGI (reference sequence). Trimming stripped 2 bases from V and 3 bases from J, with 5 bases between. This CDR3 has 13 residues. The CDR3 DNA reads TGTGCCAGCAGTTACGAGGACTACAATGAGCAGTTCTTC. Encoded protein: CASSYEDYNEQFF.

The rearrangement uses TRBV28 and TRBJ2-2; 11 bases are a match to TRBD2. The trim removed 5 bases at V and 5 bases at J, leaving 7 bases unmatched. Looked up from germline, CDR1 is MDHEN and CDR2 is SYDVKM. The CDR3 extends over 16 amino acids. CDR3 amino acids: CASSPRLAGLTGELFF. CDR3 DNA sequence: TGTGCCAGCAGTCCGCGACTAGCGGGACTAACCGGGGAGCTGTTTTTT.

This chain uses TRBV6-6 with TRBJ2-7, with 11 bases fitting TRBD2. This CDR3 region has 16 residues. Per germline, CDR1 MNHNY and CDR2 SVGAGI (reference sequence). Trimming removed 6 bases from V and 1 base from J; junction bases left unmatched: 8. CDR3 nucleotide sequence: TGTGCCAGCAGGACTAGCGGGGCTGCAATTTCCTACGAGCAGTACTTC. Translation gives CASRTSGAAISYEQYF.

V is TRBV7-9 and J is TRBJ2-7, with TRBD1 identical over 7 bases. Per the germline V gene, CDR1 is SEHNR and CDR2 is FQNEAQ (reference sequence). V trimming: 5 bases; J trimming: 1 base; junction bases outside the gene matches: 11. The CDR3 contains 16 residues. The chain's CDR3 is CASSSLMRQGSYEQYF. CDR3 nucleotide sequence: TGTGCCAGCAGCAGCCTTATGAGACAGGGATCCTACGAGCAGTACTTC.